The TCR beta chain under discussion was sequenced for a study of T-cell reconstitution after alpha-beta-depleted transplantation in children. Regarding the study as a whole: The study reportedly traced alpha-beta T cells about two months after transplant to several hundred expanded graft clones.

This clonotype was detected many times. The antigen is undetermined. Trimming took 5 bases from V and 8 from J; bases not matched to a gene: 9. There are 16 residues in the CDR3. Researchers prepared the TCRbeta library using unique molecular identifiers, the study reports. TCRdb recomputed calls from the PCR reads with MiXCR, one row per CDR3 protein. Altogether 670,000 or so distinct CDR3 sequences are present, about an eighth being singletons, with the ten largest covering 0.65% to 0.9%. The chain links TRBV12-3 or TRBV12-4 to TRBJ1-6, with 10 bases fitting TRBD1. Material: PBMCs, obtained before TCRalphabeta/CD19-depleted stem cell transplant. This TCR came from a girl aged 2-9 years with congenital amegakaryocytic thrombocytopenia, due to receive a stem cell transplant. This CDR3 reads CASSPQTGGLDSPLHF. In DNA, the CDR3 is TGTGCCAGCAGTCCCCAGACAGGGGGCTTGGATTCACCCCTCCACTTT.